Shown below are 18 T cell receptor beta chains from a single sample sequenced in a study of PD-L1 blockade in urothelial cancer. The method was immunoSEQ multiplex PCR; TCRdb's version includes in-frame clones alone and lacks a portion of them. The table shows about 76,000 clones, with about 90% occurring only once. Sample time point: pretreatment peripheral blood. Sample: PBMCs, taken around atezolizumab (anti-PD-L1) treatment. These receptors originate from a man aged 70 or older with urothelial cancer.

The chain employs TRBV6-1 and TRBJ2-7; a possible D gene is TRBD1 (5 bases). The V end was cut by 6 bases, the J end by 7 bases, with 16 bases between. Germline V gene sequence: CDR1 MNHNS, CDR2 SASEGT. The length of the CDR3 is 13 residues. The CDR3 DNA sequence: TGTGCCAGCAGGGAACTCTCCAGGGAAGAGCAGTACTTC. Its translation: CASRELSREEQYF.

The V and J genes are TRBV28 and TRBJ2-1; TRBD2 agrees at 10 bases. The germline gives CDR1 MDHEN, CDR2 SYDVKM. This CDR3 is built from 14 residues. With V trimmed by 3 bases and J by 7 bases, 3 bases remained unmatched. This chain's CDR3 is CASSFGSGGNEQFF. The CDR3 DNA follows: TGTGCCAGCAGTTTTGGTAGCGGGGGGAATGAGCAGTTCTTC. The full variable domain, completed using reference TRBV28 and TRBJ2-1, is DVKVTQSSRYLVKRTGEKVFLECVQDMDHENMFWYRQDPGLGLRLIYFSYDVKMKEKGDIPEGYSVSREKKERFSLILESASTNQTSMYLCASSFGSGGNEQFFGPGTRLTVL.

The V and J genes are TRBV9 and TRBJ1-1; D is perhaps TRBD1 (5 bases). This CDR3 spans 15 amino acids. Trimming shortened V by 6 bases and J by 3 bases, and 18 bases separated the two germline ends. CDR1 and CDR2 from the germline V gene are SGDLS and YYNGEE. In DNA, the CDR3 is TGTGCCAGCACCCCCCGGCGGGGGGGGGACACTGAAGCTTTCTTT. Residues: CASTPRRGGDTEAFF.

The V call is TRBV9, the J call TRBJ2-7, with D perhaps TRBD2 (5 bases). CDR3 length equals 14 residues. In germline, CDR1 is SGDLS, CDR2 YYNGEE. V was pared by 2 bases and J by 4 bases, with 13 bases between. The CDR3 loop is CASSVSGRGYEQYF. CDR3 in DNA: TGTGCCAGCAGCGTCAGTGGGAGAGGGTACGAGCAGTACTTC. The full variable domain, its missing parts supplied by reference TRBV9 and TRBJ2-7, is DSGVTQTPKHLITATGQRVTLRCSPRSGDLSVYWYQQSLDQGLQFLIQYYNGEERAKGNILERFSAQQFPDLHSELNLSSLELGDSALYFCASSVSGRGYEQYFGPGTRLTVT.

CDR3 loop: CASRFNYEQYF. The CDR3 DNA reads TGTGCCAGCAGGTTCAATTACGAGCAGTACTTC. The chain employs TRBV28 and TRBJ2-7; D call uncertain. The CDR3 contains 11 residues. Trimming stripped 6 bases from V and 4 bases from J, with 7 bases between. Per the germline V gene, CDR1 is MDHEN and CDR2 is SYDVKM.

This sequence joins TRBV29-1 and TRBJ2-2; a weak D match, TRBD2 (5 bases). V was trimmed by 6 bases and J by 5 bases, leaving 13 bases between them. This CDR3 is built from 13 residues. Germline CDR1 is SQVTM and CDR2 is ANQGSEA. This CDR3 reads CSVTWTGTGELFF. The CDR3 nucleotides are TGCAGCGTGACCTGGACGGGAACCGGGGAGCTGTTTTTT.

The table lists this clone with a count of one. As DNA, the CDR3 is TGTGCCAGCAGTTCACCGGGACAGGGGAGAGGTGGCTACACCTTC. Translation gives CASSSPGQGRGGYTF. This chain uses TRBV6-1 with TRBJ1-2, with 10 bases matching TRBD1. Looked up from germline, CDR1 is MNHNS and CDR2 is SASEGT. The ends lost 5 bases at V and 7 bases at J; junction bases unmatched: 10. This CDR3 is 15 amino acids long.

This chain links TRBV5-1 with TRBJ1-1, with 7 bases fitting TRBD1. CDR3 size: 14 residues. Germline lookup yields CDR1 SGHRS and CDR2 YFSETQ. V lost 4 bases and J lost 1; bases outside the gene matches: 4. For the CDR3, the DNA is TGCGCCAGCAGCCCGGGGACAGCGAACACTGAAGCTTTCTTT. Encoded protein: CASSPGTANTEAFF.

The chain couples TRBV4-2 to TRBJ2-7; 12 nucleotides agree with TRBD2. There are 15 residues in the CDR3. V trimming: 4 bases; J trimming: 3 bases; junction bases outside the gene matches: 4. CDR1 is LGHNA and CDR2 is YNFKEQ in the germline V gene. CDR3 sequence (DNA): TGTGCCAGCAGCCCCCGGACTAGCGGGAACTACGAGCAGTACTTC. Translated: CASSPRTSGNYEQYF.

This clone showed up just once. The chain employs TRBV27 and TRBJ2-3; D ambiguous. Germline V gene lookup returns CDR1 MNHEY and CDR2 SMNVEV (reference sequence). The CDR3 runs to 11 residues. Trimming cost V 3 bases and J 5 bases, with 3 bases left between them. CDR3 sequence (DNA): TGTGCCAGCAGTTTCGGAGATACGCAGTATTTT. Residues: CASSFGDTQYF.

The gene calls are TRBV7-2 and TRBJ2-1; no clear D. From germline, CDR1 is SGHTA and CDR2 FQGNSA. With 5 bases removed from V and 8 bases from J, the gap between germline ends came to 13 bases. This CDR3 has 13 amino acids. CDR3 in amino acids: CASSLLRRDEQFF. DNA for the CDR3: TGTGCCAGCAGCCTACTCCGACGGGATGAGCAGTTCTTC.

V is TRBV5-1 and J is TRBJ2-3, with 13 bases lining up with TRBD2. Germline lookup yields CDR1 SGHRS and CDR2 YFSETQ. The CDR3 has 21 amino acids. J was trimmed by 5 bases and V by 3 bases; bases with no gene match: 21. The CDR3, as DNA: TGCGCCAGCAGCTCTGGCGAGTTTCTCACTAGCGGGAGGGCCAGGGGAGATACGCAGTATTTT. This gives the protein CASSSGEFLTSGRARGDTQYF.

The rearrangement links TRBV18 to TRBJ2-3; tentative D call: TRBD1 (5 bases). Germline CDR1 and CDR2: KGHSH and LQKENI. V was clipped by 6 bases and J by 1 base, with 17 bases between them. The CDR3 spans 16 residues. The CDR3 here is CASSMTDLQGTDTQYF. DNA of the CDR3: TGTGCCAGCTCGATGACAGACCTTCAGGGCACAGATACGCAGTATTTT.

The chain is built from TRBV10-2 and TRBJ1-2; D perhaps matches TRBD1 (5 bases). V lost 3 bases and J 6 bases, leaving 11 bases between the germline ends. This CDR3 contains 13 residues. The V gene's germline CDR1 is WSHSY and CDR2 SAAADI. The CDR3: CASSERETDGYTF. The DNA of the CDR3 is TGCGCCAGCAGTGAACGTGAGACAGATGGCTACACCTTC.

The genes are TRBV7-3 and TRBJ2-1, with D perhaps matching TRBD2 (6 bases). Germline lookup yields CDR1 SGHTA and CDR2 FQGTGA. Trimming removed 4 bases at V and 8 bases at J, with 15 bases between. The CDR3 totals 14 residues. CDR3 residues: CASSWATSSDEQFF. CDR3 sequence (DNA): TGTGCCAGCAGCTGGGCGACTAGTAGCGATGAGCAGTTCTTC.

The chain uses TRBV5-4 and TRBJ2-3; TRBD2 matches at 10 bases. CDR1 is SGHNT and CDR2 is YYREEE in the germline V gene (reference sequence). The CDR3 spans 15 residues. The V gene end was trimmed by 2 bases and the J gene end by 2 bases; junction bases not matched to a gene: 2. The CDR3 spells CASSFGTSATDTQYF. The CDR3 nucleotides are TGTGCCAGCAGCTTCGGGACTAGCGCCACAGATACGCAGTATTTT. The variable domain in full, with the rest retrieved from reference TRBV5-4 and TRBJ2-3, is ETGVTQSPTHLIKTRGQQVTLRCSSQSGHNTVSWYQQALGQGPQFIFQYYREEENGRGNFPPRFSGLQFPNYSSELNVNALELDDSALYLCASSFGTSATDTQYFGPGTRLTVL.

There are a few counts of this clone. The V and J genes are TRBV2 and TRBJ2-7, with TRBD1 matching 10 bases. CDR1 and CDR2 (germline): SNHLY, FYNNEI. V was pared by 6 bases and J by 2 bases, with 1 base of the junction left unmatched. The CDR3 covers 13 residues. The CDR3 DNA is TGTGCCAGCAGGGACAGGGGGACCTACGAGCAGTACTTC. Amino acid sequence: CASRDRGTYEQYF.

The rearrangement uses TRBV2 and TRBJ1-2; TRBD1 aligns across 7 bases. V lost 6 bases to trimming and J lost 4 bases; unmatched junction nucleotides: 5. The CDR3 is 13 amino acids. CDR1 is SNHLY, CDR2 FYNNEI, per germline. The CDR3 reads CASRSTGTYGYTF. In DNA, the CDR3 is TGTGCCAGCAGGTCGACAGGGACCTATGGCTACACCTTC.